This T cell receptor (beta chain) was recovered during a study of beta chain features in type 1 diabetes. Overall study: The number of sorted cells examined across all samples was some 99 million.

J lost 2 bases, V lost 0 bases, and 14 bases had no gene match. Germline V gene sequence: CDR1 MGHRA, CDR2 YSYEKL. This CDR3 region has 21 residues. All of the isolated RNA was reverse transcribed, so expressed TCRB transcripts were sequenced. Method: immunoSEQ multiplex PCR; TCRdb's copy keeps in-frame clones and lacks some. Altogether around 300,000 clones are present, 7% to 9% being singletons, with the ten largest covering approximately 0.93%. This clonotype originated in a woman between 18 and 29 years old in good health. Sequenced input: central memory CD4+ T cells from blood. The chain employs TRBV4-1 and TRBJ2-3; TRBD2 matches at 13 bases. DNA for the CDR3: TGCGCCAGCAGCCAAGAGGGAGTGGGACTAGCGGGGAGGACGACCACAGATACGCAGTATTTT. It yields the protein CASSQEGVGLAGRTTTDTQYF.